This entry lists 9 T cell receptor beta chains sequenced from one sample in a study of control samples from healthy donors and cancer patients (dated by TCRdb to about 2020). The library was prepared using the immunoSEQ multiplex PCR assay. Sourced from immuneACCESS, this table was stored by TCRdb with only in-frame sequences that have V and J called. A share of the clones is absent; for the studies checked, an unresolved V gene accounts for under half, and the remainder has no known explanation. In all, the sample holds over 110,000 clones, and more than 90% of those were seen once. About 11% of the sample is taken by the ten largest. Sample: blood. The receptors were sampled from a man under 40 in good health.

The chain uses TRBV5-8 and TRBJ1-1; 7 bases fit TRBD1. The CDR3 contains 15 residues. CDR1 and CDR2 (germline): SGHTS, YDEGEE. V dropped 2 bases and J dropped 4; count of bases not matched to a gene: 8. The CDR3 bases are TGTGCCAGCAGCTTTGAGGGGGCTCGGGGCACTGAAGCTTTCTTT. Translation gives CASSFEGARGTEAFF.

This clone was observed once. This chain uses TRBV7-2 with TRBJ1-5, with TRBD1 identical over 7 bases. Germline assignment: CDR1 SGHTA and CDR2 FQGNSA. V trimming: 8 bases; J trimming: 4 bases; junction bases outside the gene matches: 8. The CDR3 sequence is 14 residues long. The CDR3 DNA reads TGTGCCAGCGGTAAAGGGACAGCTAATCAGCCCCAGCATTTT. Residues: CASGKGTANQPQHF.

The rearrangement links TRBV28 to TRBJ2-7, with 16 bases matching TRBD2. The CDR3 runs 16 residues. Germline V gene data show CDR1 as MDHEN and CDR2 as SYDVKM. After removal of 3 bases from V and 6 bases from J, the junction contained 5 bases not matched to a gene. The CDR3 nucleotides are TGTGCCAGCAGTTTGGGACTAGCGGGAGGGGGCGGCGAGCAGTACTTC. It encodes CASSLGLAGGGGEQYF.

The chain couples TRBV28 to TRBJ1-4, with 7 bases that match TRBD1. Looked up from germline, CDR1 is MDHEN and CDR2 is SYDVKM. The CDR3 consists of 14 residues. The V gene end was trimmed by 6 bases and the J gene end by 9 bases; junction bases not matched to a gene: 10. CDR3 sequence reads: CASSSTGSAQKLFF. Written as DNA, the CDR3 is TGTGCCAGCAGCTCGACAGGGTCGGCCCAAAAACTGTTTTTT.

The chain is built from TRBV6-1 and TRBJ2-7, with 8 bases that match TRBD1. Trimming removed 3 bases from V and 3 bases from J; junction bases left unmatched: 4. The CDR3 consists of 14 residues. CDR1 MNHNS and CDR2 SASEGT come from the germline V gene. The CDR3 nucleotides read TGTGCCAGCAGTGAGACAGGGGCCATCTACGAGCAGTACTTC. This sequence encodes CASSETGAIYEQYF.

V gene TRBV25-1 combines with J gene TRBJ1-2; a weak D match, TRBD1 (5 bases). V was pared by 6 bases and J by 3 bases, with 11 bases between. The germline CDR1 and CDR2 sequences are MGHDK and SYGVNS. The CDR3 extends over 13 amino acids. CDR3 loop: CASRQASDYGYTF. DNA of the CDR3: TGTGCCAGCAGACAGGCTTCTGACTATGGCTACACCTTC.

This clone was recorded only once. The chain couples TRBV19 to TRBJ2-1; 7 bases are a match to TRBD2. V was clipped by 5 bases and J by 5 bases; unmatched bases: 9. The CDR3 runs 15 residues. CDR1 LNHDA and CDR2 SQIVND come from the germline V gene (reference sequence). CDR3 amino acids: CASSPTGTTNNEQFF. The DNA for the CDR3 is TGTGCCAGTAGTCCTACCGGGACTACTAACAATGAGCAGTTCTTC.

The chain carries TRBV6-5 and TRBJ1-1; maybe TRBD1 (5 bases). The V gene's germline CDR1 is MNHEY and CDR2 SVGAGI. The CDR3 sequence is 14 residues long. V dropped 6 bases and J dropped 2 bases, with 13 bases sitting between them. This CDR3 is CASRGLRGNTEAFF. In DNA, the CDR3 is TGTGCCAGCAGAGGACTGCGGGGCAACACTGAAGCTTTCTTT.

The rearrangement joins TRBV3-1 (or the pseudogene TRBV3-2) to TRBJ1-3; 7 bases fit TRBD1. The ends lost 4 bases at V and 4 bases at J; junction bases unmatched: 4. Germline assignment: CDR1 LGHDT and CDR2 YNNKEL (reference sequence). This CDR3 is 14 amino acids long. CDR3 DNA: TGTGCCAGCAGCCCCGGGACAGAGGGAAACACCATATATTTT. Translation: CASSPGTEGNTIYF.